This passage covers 2 T cell receptor beta chains from one sample sequenced in a study of T cell responses to AZD1222 COVID-19 vaccine. Some clones are missing from TCRdb's copy, which holds only in-frame ones; the method was immunoSEQ multiplex PCR. The data contain about 150,000 clones, 90% of them singletons. The sample consisted of peripheral blood, taken on day 0 of AZD1222 vaccination. These receptors were taken from an adult in good health.

V gene TRBV19 combines with J gene TRBJ1-6, with D perhaps matching TRBD1 (5 bases). The length of the CDR3 is 14 residues. Trimming stripped 3 bases from V and 8 bases from J, with 11 bases between. The germline V gene has CDR1 LNHDA and CDR2 SQIVND (reference sequence). As DNA, the CDR3 is TGTGCCAGTAGTATTCAAGGGACCTATTCACCCCTCCACTTT. This translates into CASSIQGTYSPLHF.

The CDR3 nucleotides are TGTGCCAGCAGCCAAGCTCTTACACAGAACACTGAAGCTTTCTTT. This sequence encodes CASSQALTQNTEAFF. V usage is TRBV3-1 (or the pseudogene TRBV3-2) and J usage is TRBJ1-1, with unresolved D. Per germline, CDR1 LGHDT and CDR2 YNNKEL (reference sequence). The V end was cut by 1 base, the J end by 1 base, with 10 bases between. This CDR3 region has 15 residues.